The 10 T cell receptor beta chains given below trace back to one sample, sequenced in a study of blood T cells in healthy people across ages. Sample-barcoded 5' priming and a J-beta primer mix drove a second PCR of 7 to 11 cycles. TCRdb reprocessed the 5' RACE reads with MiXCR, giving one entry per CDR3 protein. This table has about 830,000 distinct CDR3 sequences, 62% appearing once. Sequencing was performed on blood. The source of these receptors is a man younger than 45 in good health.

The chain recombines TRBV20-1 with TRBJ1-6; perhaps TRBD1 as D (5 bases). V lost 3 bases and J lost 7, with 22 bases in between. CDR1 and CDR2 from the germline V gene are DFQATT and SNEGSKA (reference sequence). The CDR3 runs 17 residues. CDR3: CSASPWQGSVGNSPLHF. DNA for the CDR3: TGCAGTGCTAGCCCTTGGCAGGGAAGTGTTGGAAATTCACCCCTCCACTTT.

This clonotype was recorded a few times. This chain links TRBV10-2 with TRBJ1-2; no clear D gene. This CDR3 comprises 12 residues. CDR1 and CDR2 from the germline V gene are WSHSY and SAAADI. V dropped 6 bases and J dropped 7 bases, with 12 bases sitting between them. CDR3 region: CASSLQRVGYTF. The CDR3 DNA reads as TGCGCCAGCAGCCTTCAGCGGGTTGGCTACACCTTC.

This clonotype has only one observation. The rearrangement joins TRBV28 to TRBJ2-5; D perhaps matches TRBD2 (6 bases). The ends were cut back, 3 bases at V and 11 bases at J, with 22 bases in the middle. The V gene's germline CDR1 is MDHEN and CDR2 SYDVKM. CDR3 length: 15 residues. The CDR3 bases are TGTGCCAGCAGTTTGAGGGACTCCGCGCTTGATGAGCAGTACTTC. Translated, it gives CASSLRDSALDEQYF.

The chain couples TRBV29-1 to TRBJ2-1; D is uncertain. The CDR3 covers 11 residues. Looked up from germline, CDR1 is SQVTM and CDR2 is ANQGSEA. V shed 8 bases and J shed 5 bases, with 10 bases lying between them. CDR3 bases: TGCAGCCAGTGGGGTAACAATGAGCAGTTCTTC. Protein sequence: CSQWGNNEQFF.

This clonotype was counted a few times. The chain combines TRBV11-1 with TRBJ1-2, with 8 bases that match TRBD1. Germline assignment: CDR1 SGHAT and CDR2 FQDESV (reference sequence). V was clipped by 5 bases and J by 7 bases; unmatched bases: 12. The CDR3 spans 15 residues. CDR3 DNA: TGTGCCAGCAGCGCCTCCGGGACAGGACGCTTTGGCTACACCTTC. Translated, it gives CASSASGTGRFGYTF.

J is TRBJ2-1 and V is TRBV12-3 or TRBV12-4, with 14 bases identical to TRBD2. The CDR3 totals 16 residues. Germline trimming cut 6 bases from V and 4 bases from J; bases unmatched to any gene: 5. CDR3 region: CASSRGTSGGYNEQFF. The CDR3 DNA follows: TGTGCCAGCAGCCGGGGGACTAGCGGGGGTTACAATGAGCAGTTCTTC.

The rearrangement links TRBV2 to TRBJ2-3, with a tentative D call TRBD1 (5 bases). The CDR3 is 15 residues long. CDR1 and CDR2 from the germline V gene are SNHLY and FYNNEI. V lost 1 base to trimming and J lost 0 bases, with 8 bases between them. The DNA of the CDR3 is TGTGCCAGCAGTGAAGAAGCAGGGAGCACAGATACGCAGTATTTT. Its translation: CASSEEAGSTDTQYF.

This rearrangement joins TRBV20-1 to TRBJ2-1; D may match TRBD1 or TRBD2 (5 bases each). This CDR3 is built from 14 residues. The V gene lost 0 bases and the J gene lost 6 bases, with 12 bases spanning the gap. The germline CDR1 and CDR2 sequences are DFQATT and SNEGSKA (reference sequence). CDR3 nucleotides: TGCAGTGCTAGAGATCCGGGGCTTATCAATGAGCAGTTCTTC. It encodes CSARDPGLINEQFF.

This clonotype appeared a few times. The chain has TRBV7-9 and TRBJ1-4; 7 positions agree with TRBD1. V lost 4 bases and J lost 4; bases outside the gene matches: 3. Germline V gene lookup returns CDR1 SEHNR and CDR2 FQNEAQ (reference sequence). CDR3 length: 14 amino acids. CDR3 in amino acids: CASSSTGNNEKLFF. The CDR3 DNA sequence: TGTGCCAGCAGCTCGACAGGGAATAATGAAAAACTGTTTTTT.

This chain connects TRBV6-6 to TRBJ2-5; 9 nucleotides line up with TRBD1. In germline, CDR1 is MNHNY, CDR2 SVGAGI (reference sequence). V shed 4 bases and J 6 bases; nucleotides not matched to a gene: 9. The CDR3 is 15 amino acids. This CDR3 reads CASSSPGQGRKTQYF. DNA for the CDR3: TGTGCCAGCAGTTCTCCGGGACAGGGTAGAAAGACCCAGTACTTC.